The T cell receptor beta chain under discussion was sequenced for a study of early T cells in non-severe SARS-CoV-2 infection. Researchers attached unique molecular identifiers to individual cDNA molecules. TCRdb analysed the 5' RACE reads with MiXCR anew, one entry per CDR3 protein. Of roughly 50,000 distinct CDR3 sequences in the sample, roughly 6.1% were seen once. Germline trimming cut 5 bases from V and 1 base from J; bases unmatched to any gene: 13. The CDR3 consists of 19 residues. From germline, CDR1 is DFQATT and CDR2 SNEGSKA (reference sequence). V is TRBV20-1 and J is TRBJ2-4, with TRBD2 matching over 14 bases. This clonotype was sampled from an adult who was a healthcare worker with PCR-confirmed SARS-CoV-2 infection or an uninfected control (not recorded which). The sequencing here drew on whole blood, taken at baseline. CDR3 sequence reads: CSAPPVGLAGEYAKNIQYF. For the CDR3, the DNA is TGCAGTGCTCCCCCAGTGGGACTAGCGGGAGAATACGCCAAAAACATTCAGTACTTC.